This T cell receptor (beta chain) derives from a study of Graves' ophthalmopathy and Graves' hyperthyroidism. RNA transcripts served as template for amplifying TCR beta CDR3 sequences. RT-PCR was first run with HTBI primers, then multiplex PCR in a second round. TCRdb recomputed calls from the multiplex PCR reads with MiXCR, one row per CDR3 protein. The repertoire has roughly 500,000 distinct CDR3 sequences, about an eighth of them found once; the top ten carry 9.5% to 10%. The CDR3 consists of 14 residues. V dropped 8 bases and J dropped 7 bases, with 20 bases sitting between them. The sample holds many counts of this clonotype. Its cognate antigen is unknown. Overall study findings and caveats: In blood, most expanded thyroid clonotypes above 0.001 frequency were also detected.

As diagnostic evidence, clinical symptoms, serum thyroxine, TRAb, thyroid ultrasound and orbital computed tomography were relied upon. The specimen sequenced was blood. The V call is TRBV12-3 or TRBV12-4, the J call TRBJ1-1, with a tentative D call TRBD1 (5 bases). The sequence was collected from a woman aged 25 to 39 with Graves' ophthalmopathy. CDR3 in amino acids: CASGWGSSAIEAFF. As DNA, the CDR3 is TGTGCCAGCGGCTGGGGGAGTTCCGCTATTGAAGCTTTCTTT.